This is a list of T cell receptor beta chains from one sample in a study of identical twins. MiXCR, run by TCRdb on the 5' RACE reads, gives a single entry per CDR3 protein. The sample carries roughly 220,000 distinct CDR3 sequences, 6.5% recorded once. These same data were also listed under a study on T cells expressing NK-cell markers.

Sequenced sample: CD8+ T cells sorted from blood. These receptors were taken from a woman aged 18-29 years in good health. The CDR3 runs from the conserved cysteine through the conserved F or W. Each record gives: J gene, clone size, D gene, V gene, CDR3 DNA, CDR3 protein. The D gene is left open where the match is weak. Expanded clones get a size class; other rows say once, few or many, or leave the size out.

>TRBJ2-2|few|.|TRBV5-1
TGCGCCAGCAGCTTGTTCCAGGGCCGCACCGGGGAGCTGTTTTTT
CASSLFQGRTGELFF
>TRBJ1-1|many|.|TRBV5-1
TGCGCCAGCAGCTTAGAAGGGACCCAGGGGTGGGACACTGAAGCTTTCTTT
CASSLEGTQGWDTEAFF
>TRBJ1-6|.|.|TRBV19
TGTGCCAGTAGCCCGTGGGAGCGGGGTAATTCACCCCTCCACTTT
CASSPWERGNSPLHF
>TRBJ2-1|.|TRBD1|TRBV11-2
TGTGCCAGCAGCTTGGGACAGGGCCCCCATGAGCAGTTCTTC
CASSLGQGPHEQFF
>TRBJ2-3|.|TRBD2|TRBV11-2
TGTGCCAGCAGCTTTAGCGGGAGGTATGCAGATACGCAGTATTTT
CASSFSGRYADTQYF
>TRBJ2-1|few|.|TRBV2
TGTGCCAGCACCGGTAATGAGCAGTTCTTC
CASTGNEQFF
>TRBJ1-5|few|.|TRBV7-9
TGTGCCAGCGGGTCTAGCGGGGGAGGGACCAATCAGCCCCAGCATTTT
CASGSSGGGTNQPQHF
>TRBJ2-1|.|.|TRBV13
TGTGCCAGCAGCCCCGCGGGGACCCGGGACAATGAGCAGTTCTTC
CASSPAGTRDNEQFF
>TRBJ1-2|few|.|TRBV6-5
TGTGCCAGCAGTTACTCGGGCAGGGAGGACGGCTACACCTTC
CASSYSGREDGYTF
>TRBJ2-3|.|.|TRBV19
TGTGCCAGTAGTATACAGGACTTCGGTCGAGGCACAGATACGCAGTATTTT
CASSIQDFGRGTDTQYF
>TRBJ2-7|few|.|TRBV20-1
TGCAGTGCTAGAGAACAGGGATACGAGCAGTACTTC
CSAREQGYEQYF
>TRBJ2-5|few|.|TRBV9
TGTGCCAGCAGCGCCTCATCGGGGGGCCTAGAAGAGACCCAGTACTTC
CASSASSGGLEETQYF